Each of the 11 T cell receptor beta chains below was sequenced from the same sample in a study of blood T cell repertoires in COVID-19. TCRdb's table, derived via immunoSEQ multiplex PCR, lists solely in-frame clones and lacks some. The sample shows fewer than 350,000 clones, roughly 85% of them seen only once. Sequenced input: PBMCs or T cells enriched from blood (not recorded which). These TCRs come from a young woman who had been exposed to COVID-19.

The chain uses TRBV5-1 and TRBJ1-1, with TRBD1 matching over 9 bases. The junction had 3 bases not matched to a gene; V was cut back by 4 bases and J by 5 bases. The CDR3 totals 13 residues. Germline CDR1 and CDR2: SGHRS and YFSETQ. The CDR3 nucleotides read TGCGCCAGCAGCCAGACAGGGGGGACTGAAGCTTTCTTT. Protein sequence: CASSQTGGTEAFF.

The chain links TRBV28 to TRBJ1-5; 10 bases match TRBD1. The V and J ends lost 1 base and 1 base, in that order; junction bases with no gene match: 13. This CDR3 region has 20 residues. From germline, CDR1 is MDHEN and CDR2 SYDVKM. The CDR3 DNA reads as TGTGCCAGCAGTTTATCCCCCCTGGCCGGGACAGGGGTGAGCAATCAGCCCCAGCATTTT. Protein sequence: CASSLSPLAGTGVSNQPQHF.

The J gene is TRBJ1-2, the V gene TRBV19, with TRBD1 identical over 8 bases. CDR1 LNHDA and CDR2 SQIVND come from the germline V gene (reference sequence). J lost 5 bases, V lost 3 bases, and 5 bases had no gene match. The CDR3 spans 14 residues. CDR3 amino acids: CASSIQGAAYGYTF. The DNA of the CDR3 is TGTGCCAGTAGTATTCAGGGGGCCGCTTATGGCTACACCTTC.

This clone was seen just once. The chain joins TRBV7-3 to TRBJ2-4, with 9 bases fitting TRBD2. Germline V lookup: CDR1 SGHTA, CDR2 FQGTGA. V trimming: 2 bases; J trimming: 7 bases; junction bases outside the gene matches: 3. The CDR3 contains 14 residues. The CDR3 region is CASSLAGGRNIQYF. The CDR3 DNA reads as TGTGCCAGCAGCTTAGCGGGAGGGCGGAACATTCAGTACTTC.

The chain uses TRBV19 and TRBJ1-2, with D unresolved. Looked up from germline, CDR1 is LNHDA and CDR2 is SQIVND (reference sequence). Trimming removed 5 bases from V and 2 bases from J, with 12 bases in between. The CDR3 runs 14 residues. The CDR3 protein is CASSRPGSNYGYTF. Written as DNA, the CDR3 is TGTGCCAGTAGTCGGCCGGGGTCCAACTATGGCTACACCTTC.

The rearrangement uses TRBV24-1 and TRBJ1-6; D not resolved. The V gene lost 5 bases and the J gene lost 8 bases, with 9 bases spanning the gap. CDR1 KGHDR and CDR2 SFDVKD come from the germline V gene. The CDR3 is made up of 13 amino acids. The CDR3 DNA is TGTGCCACCAGTGGCGGGAGGGATTCACCCCTCCACTTT. This translates into CATSGGRDSPLHF.

This rearrangement joins TRBV5-1 to TRBJ2-3, with 7 positions matching TRBD2. Losses at the gene ends were 4 bases for V and 2 bases for J; bases not matched to a gene: 10. In germline, CDR1 is SGHRS, CDR2 YFSETQ. This CDR3 contains 16 residues. CDR3 nucleotides: TGCGCCAGCAGCGCGGGTATGGGACTATCCACAGATACGCAGTATTTT. Protein: CASSAGMGLSTDTQYF.

The chain joins TRBV4-1 to TRBJ2-1, with 12 bases that match TRBD2. V lost 0 bases and J lost 4; bases outside the gene matches: 1. The germline CDR1 and CDR2 sequences are MGHRA and YSYEKL. The CDR3 is 16 amino acids. CDR3 region: CASSQDGTSGYNEQFF. The CDR3 DNA is TGCGCCAGCAGCCAAGATGGGACTAGCGGGTACAATGAGCAGTTCTTC.

The chain joins TRBV19 to TRBJ2-5; TRBD1 matches at 7 bases. CDR1 and CDR2 from the germline V gene are LNHDA and SQIVND (reference sequence). This CDR3 has 14 residues. V lost 3 bases, J lost 6 bases, and 7 bases stayed unmatched. The CDR3 loop reads CASSIGDRVKTQYF. CDR3 in DNA: TGTGCCAGTAGTATTGGCGACAGGGTGAAGACCCAGTACTTC.

V is TRBV19 and J is TRBJ2-7, with TRBD2 identical over 7 bases. The CDR3 sequence is 15 residues long. V dropped 2 bases and J dropped 2; count of bases not matched to a gene: 6. Per the germline V gene, CDR1 is LNHDA and CDR2 is SQIVND (reference sequence). The chain's CDR3 is CASSISSGLAYEQYF. Written as DNA, the CDR3 is TGTGCCAGTAGTATAAGTTCCGGACTAGCCTACGAGCAGTACTTC.

This sequence joins TRBV11-3 and TRBJ2-2; D is perhaps TRBD2 (5 bases). Germline V lookup: CDR1 SGHNT, CDR2 YENEEA. V lost 8 bases to trimming and J lost 0 bases, with 13 bases between them. The CDR3 is 15 residues long. The CDR3 DNA sequence: TGTGCCAGCTCAACCGGGATATCGAACACCGGGGAGCTGTTTTTT. Translating it yields CASSTGISNTGELFF.